Each of the 19 T cell receptor beta chains below was sequenced from the same sample in a study of CD8+CD57+ T cells in acquired aplastic anemia. Investigators profiled TCR beta VDJ and CDR3 from genomic DNA template. TCRdb itself ran the reads through MiXCR, one entry per CDR3 protein. The data hold a few hundred thousand distinct CDR3 sequences, with under 65% observed a single time. Selection for sequencing was limited to patients who had shown CD8+CD57+ cell expansion by flow cytometry. The sample was sorted CD4+, CD8+, or CD8+CD57+ T cells (not recorded which) from PBMCs. Receptor source: a human donor with aplastic anemia.

A few counts support this clonotype. V and J are TRBV20-1 and TRBJ2-7, with 7 bases matching TRBD1. The CDR3 extends over 13 amino acids. V trimming: 6 bases; J trimming: 3 bases; junction bases outside the gene matches: 8. Germline-derived CDR1 and CDR2 are DFQATT and SNEGSKA (reference sequence). This chain's CDR3 is CSAMADRNYEQYF. Written as DNA, the CDR3 is TGCAGTGCCATGGCGGACAGGAACTACGAGCAGTACTTC.

The DNA of the CDR3 is TGTGCCAGCACACAGGGGAACACTGAAGCTTTCTTT. It yields the protein CASTQGNTEAFF. The chain couples TRBV25-1 to TRBJ1-1, with D perhaps matching TRBD1 (6 bases). Germline V CDR1 and CDR2: MGHDK, SYGVNS. Trimming took off 7 bases at V and 1 base at J, with 7 bases between the two ends. CDR3 length equals 12 residues.

Regarding this clonotype: One junction end disagrees with the germline gene, perhaps due to a read error. The chain employs TRBV7-9 and TRBJ1-2, with a possible D match to TRBD1 (6 bases). The CDR3 covers 12 residues. Per the germline V gene, CDR1 is SEHNR and CDR2 is FQNEAQ (reference sequence). The CDR3 region has the DNA TGTACCAGCAGCTTAGGGACATCCGGTAACACCTTC. It is translated as CTSSLGTSGNTF.

The chain has TRBV10-3 and TRBJ2-5; possible D gene TRBD1, 6 bases. Germline CDR1 reads ENHRY; CDR2 reads SYGVKD. This CDR3 spans 16 amino acids. V lost 6 bases and J 5 bases, leaving 22 bases between the germline ends. The DNA of the CDR3 is TGTGCCATCAGGGGGGCCGGGCCGAGCGCTAGGGAGACCCAGTACTTC. Its translation: CAIRGAGPSARETQYF.

The chain uses TRBV24-1 and TRBJ2-2, with TRBD1 identical over 10 bases. CDR1 and CDR2 (germline): KGHDR, SFDVKD. V dropped 4 bases and J dropped 7; count of bases not matched to a gene: 5. CDR3 length: 15 residues. The CDR3 is CATSDVDRGHGELFF. The CDR3 DNA is TGTGCCACCAGTGACGTCGACAGGGGGCACGGGGAGCTGTTTTTT.

The CDR3 DNA is TGCAGTGCTAGACTGGACAGGGGGAGCTATGGCTACACCTTC. Translation: CSARLDRGSYGYTF. J is TRBJ1-2 and V is TRBV20-1; 10 bases align to TRBD1. Germline assignment: CDR1 DFQATT and CDR2 SNEGSKA (reference sequence). The CDR3 is 14 amino acids. After removal of 2 bases from V and 4 bases from J, the junction contained 4 bases not matched to a gene.

This clonotype was observed at least ten times. The rearrangement joins TRBV29-1 to TRBJ2-1; perhaps D is TRBD1 or TRBD2 (5 bases each). The CDR3 totals 12 residues. The V gene lost 0 bases and the J gene lost 10 bases, with 10 bases spanning the gap. Germline V gene sequence: CDR1 SQVTM, CDR2 ANQGSEA. In DNA form, the CDR3 reads TGCAGCGTTGAAGACTGGGGGAGCGAGCAGTTCTTC. Protein: CSVEDWGSEQFF.

This clonotype was detected only once. This sequence joins TRBV20-1 and TRBJ2-1; D might be TRBD1 (5 bases). Trimming pared 4 bases from V and 8 bases from J, leaving 6 bases between. CDR3 length equals 10 residues. CDR1 and CDR2 from the germline V gene are DFQATT and SNEGSKA (reference sequence). The CDR3 nucleotides read TGCAGTGCTATCAGGGATGAGCAGTTCTTC. Its translation is CSAIRDEQFF.

This chain uses TRBV5-6 with TRBJ1-6, with D perhaps TRBD1 (5 bases). Trimming took 4 bases from V and 0 from J, leaving 11 bases between them. The CDR3 length is 16 residues. Germline V gives CDR1 SGHDT, CDR2 YYEEEE. In DNA, the CDR3 is TGTGCCAGCAGCCTGGACACCTTCTCCTATAATTCACCCCTCCACTTT. Residues: CASSLDTFSYNSPLHF.

As to this clonotype: It may be a read error: a sequence one base away is much more abundant. The V gene is TRBV5-1, the J gene TRBJ1-5; D is ambiguous. This CDR3 has 14 amino acids. The V end lost 0 bases, the J end lost 1 base, and 5 bases lay between the germline ends. Germline V gene lookup returns CDR1 SGHRS and CDR2 YFSETQ. CDR3 amino acids: CASSLGRSNQPQHF. DNA of the CDR3: TGCGCCAGCAGCTTGGGCAGAAGCAATCAGCCCCAGCATTTT.

This clonotype was counted only a few times. This chain uses TRBV20-1 with TRBJ1-6, with a tentative D call TRBD1 (5 bases). The CDR3 runs 15 residues. The germline CDR1 and CDR2 sequences are DFQATT and SNEGSKA (reference sequence). V was trimmed by 0 bases and J by 5 bases, leaving 11 bases between them. DNA for the CDR3: TGCAGTGCTAGAGACGCAGGGCTAGATAATTCACCCCTCCACTTT. This gives the protein CSARDAGLDNSPLHF.

This clonotype was detected ten times or more. V usage is TRBV12-3 or TRBV12-4 and J usage is TRBJ2-5; no firm D call. The CDR3 has 14 residues. Trimming removed 2 bases from V and 5 bases from J, with 12 bases in between. In nucleotides, the CDR3 is TGTGCCAGCAGTTTATTCGCGCTCGGGGAGACCCAGTACTTC. This encodes CASSLFALGETQYF.

The chain is built from TRBV9 and TRBJ2-1; a possible D gene is TRBD2 (6 bases). CDR1 and CDR2 from the germline V gene are SGDLS and YYNGEE. The CDR3 loop spans 16 amino acids. Trimming shortened V by 1 base and J by 8 bases, and 19 bases separated the two germline ends. CDR3 protein: CASSVLTGLPTDEQFF. DNA for the CDR3: TGTGCCAGCAGCGTATTAACGGGACTCCCTACGGATGAGCAGTTCTTC.

The rearrangement links TRBV5-6 to TRBJ2-2; D call uncertain. V gave up 0 bases and J gave up 1 base, with 10 bases separating them. The CDR3 has 16 residues. Germline CDR1 reads SGHDT; CDR2 reads YYEEEE. The CDR3 is CASSLGQAENTGELFF. The CDR3 DNA reads as TGTGCCAGCAGCTTGGGCCAGGCCGAGAACACCGGGGAGCTGTTTTTT.

Worth noting for this clonotype: Since the CDR3 does not end with the conserved phenylalanine or tryptophan, this likely comes from a read error. It is unclear where the CDR3 begins or ends on the DNA, so no DNA is shown, and the CDR3 is as TCRdb lists it. J is TRBJ2-2 and V is TRBV5-6. Germline V CDR1 and CDR2: SGHDT, YYEEEE. The CDR3 has 13 amino acids, counting both end residues. This CDR3 is CASSLASGGQVFC.

V is TRBV24-1 and J is TRBJ1-1; D perhaps matches TRBD1 (5 bases). The germline CDR1 and CDR2 sequences are KGHDR and SFDVKD. CDR3 length equals 15 residues. Trimming removed 3 bases from V and 1 base from J, with 11 bases in between. The CDR3 loop reads CATSDAGTANTEAFF. The CDR3 bases are TGTGCCACCAGTGATGCCGGGACGGCGAACACTGAAGCTTTCTTT.

The chain recombines TRBV5-1 with TRBJ2-2; unclear D gene. Germline V gives CDR1 SGHRS, CDR2 YFSETQ. V shed 4 bases and J shed 8 bases, with 6 bases lying between them. CDR3 length equals 11 residues. In DNA form, the CDR3 reads TGCGCCAGCAGCGGTACAGGGGAGCTGTTTTTT. It codes for CASSGTGELFF.

The CDR3 protein is CAIRGGETQYF. The CDR3 region has the DNA TGTGCCATCAGGGGCGGAGAGACCCAGTACTTC. The chain uses TRBV10-3 and TRBJ2-5; the D is unclear. CDR1 ENHRY and CDR2 SYGVKD come from the germline V gene. This CDR3 comprises 11 residues. The V end lost 6 bases, the J end lost 4 bases, and 6 bases lay between the germline ends.

The V call is TRBV7-2, the J call TRBJ2-7; the match to TRBD2 covers 14 bases. This CDR3 has 16 residues. Germline trimming cut 4 bases from V and 7 bases from J; bases unmatched to any gene: 9. CDR1 and CDR2 from the germline V gene are SGHTA and FQGNSA. The CDR3 is CASSSRTTSGGAEQYF. The CDR3 coding sequence is TGTGCCAGCAGCTCCCGAACGACTAGCGGGGGGGCTGAGCAGTACTTC.